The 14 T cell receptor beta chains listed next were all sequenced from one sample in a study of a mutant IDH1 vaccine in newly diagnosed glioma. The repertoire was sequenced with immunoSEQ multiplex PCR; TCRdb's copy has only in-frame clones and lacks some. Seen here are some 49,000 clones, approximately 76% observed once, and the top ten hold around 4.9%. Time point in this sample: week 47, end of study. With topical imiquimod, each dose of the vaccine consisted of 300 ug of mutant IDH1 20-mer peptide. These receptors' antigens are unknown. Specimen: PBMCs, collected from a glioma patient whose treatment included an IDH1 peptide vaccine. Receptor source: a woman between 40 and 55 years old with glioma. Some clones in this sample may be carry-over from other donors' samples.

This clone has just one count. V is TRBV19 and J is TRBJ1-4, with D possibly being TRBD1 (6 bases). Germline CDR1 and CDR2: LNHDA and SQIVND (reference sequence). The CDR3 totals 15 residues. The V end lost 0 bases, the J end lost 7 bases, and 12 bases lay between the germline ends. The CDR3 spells CASSIDSRGREKLFF. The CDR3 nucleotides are TGTGCCAGTAGTATAGACTCCAGGGGCCGTGAAAAACTGTTTTTT.

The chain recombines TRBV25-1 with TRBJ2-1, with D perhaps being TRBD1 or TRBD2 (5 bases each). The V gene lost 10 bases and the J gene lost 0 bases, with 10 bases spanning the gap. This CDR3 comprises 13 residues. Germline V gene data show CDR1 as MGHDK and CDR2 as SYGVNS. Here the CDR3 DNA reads TGTGCCACCCAGGGAGCCTCCTACAATGAGCAGTTCTTC. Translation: CATQGASYNEQFF.

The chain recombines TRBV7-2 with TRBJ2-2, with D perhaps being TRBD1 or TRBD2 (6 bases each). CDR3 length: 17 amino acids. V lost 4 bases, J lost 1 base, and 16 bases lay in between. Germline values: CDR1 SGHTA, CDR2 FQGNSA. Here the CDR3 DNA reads TGTGCCAGCAGCTCAGCCCCGGGGGCCTGGAACACCGGGGAGCTGTTTTTT. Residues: CASSSAPGAWNTGELFF.

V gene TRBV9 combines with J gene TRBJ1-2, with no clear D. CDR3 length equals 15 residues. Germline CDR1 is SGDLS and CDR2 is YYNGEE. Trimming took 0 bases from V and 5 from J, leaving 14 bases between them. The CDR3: CASSVGAEPRYGYTF. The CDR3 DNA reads TGTGCCAGCAGCGTAGGGGCAGAACCTAGGTATGGCTACACCTTC.

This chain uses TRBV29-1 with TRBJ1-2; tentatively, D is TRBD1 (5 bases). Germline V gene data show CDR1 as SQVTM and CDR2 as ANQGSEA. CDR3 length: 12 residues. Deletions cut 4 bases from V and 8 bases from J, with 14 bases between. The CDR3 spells CSVVAGFEGYTF. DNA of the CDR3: TGCAGCGTTGTAGCAGGGTTCGAGGGCTACACCTTC.

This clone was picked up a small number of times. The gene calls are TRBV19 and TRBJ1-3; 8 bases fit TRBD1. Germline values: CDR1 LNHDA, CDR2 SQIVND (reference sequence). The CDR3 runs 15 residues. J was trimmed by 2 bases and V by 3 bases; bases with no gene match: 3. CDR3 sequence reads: CASSIRTGPGNTIYF. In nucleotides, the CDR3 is TGTGCCAGTAGTATCCGGACAGGGCCTGGAAACACCATATATTTT.

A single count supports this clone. Here the CDR3 reads CASTAWGGSNYGYTF. In DNA, the CDR3 is TGTGCCAGCACCGCCTGGGGGGGATCTAACTATGGCTACACCTTC. This chain connects TRBV6-1 to TRBJ1-2, with a possible D match to TRBD1 (5 bases). Trimming left V 7 bases short and J 0 bases short, with 15 bases between. CDR3 size: 15 residues. Germline V gene lookup returns CDR1 MNHNS and CDR2 SASEGT.

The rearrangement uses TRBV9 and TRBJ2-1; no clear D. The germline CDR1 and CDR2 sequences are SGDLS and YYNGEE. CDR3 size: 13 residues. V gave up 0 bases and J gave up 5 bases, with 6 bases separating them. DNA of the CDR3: TGTGCCAGCAGCGTAGTAGGAGACAATGAGCAGTTCTTC. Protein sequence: CASSVVGDNEQFF.

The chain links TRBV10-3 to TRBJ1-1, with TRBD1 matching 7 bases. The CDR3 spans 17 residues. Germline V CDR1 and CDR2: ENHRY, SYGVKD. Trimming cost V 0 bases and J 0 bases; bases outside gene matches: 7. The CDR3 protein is CAISESRGLRLNTEAFF. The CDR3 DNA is TGTGCCATCAGTGAGTCGAGGGGGCTCAGGTTGAACACTGAAGCTTTCTTT.

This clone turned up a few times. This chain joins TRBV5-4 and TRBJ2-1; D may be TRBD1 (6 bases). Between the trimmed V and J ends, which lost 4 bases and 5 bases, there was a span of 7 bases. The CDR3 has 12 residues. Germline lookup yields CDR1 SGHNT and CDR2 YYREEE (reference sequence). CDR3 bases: TGTGCCAGCAGCCGACAGGACAATGAGCAGTTCTTC. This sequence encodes CASSRQDNEQFF.

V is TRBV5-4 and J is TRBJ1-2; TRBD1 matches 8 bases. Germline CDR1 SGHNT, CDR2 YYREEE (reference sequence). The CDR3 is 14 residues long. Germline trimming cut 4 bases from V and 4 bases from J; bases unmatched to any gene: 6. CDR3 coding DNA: TGTGCCAGCAGCACAACAGGGGGGTCCTATGGCTACACCTTC. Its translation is CASSTTGGSYGYTF.

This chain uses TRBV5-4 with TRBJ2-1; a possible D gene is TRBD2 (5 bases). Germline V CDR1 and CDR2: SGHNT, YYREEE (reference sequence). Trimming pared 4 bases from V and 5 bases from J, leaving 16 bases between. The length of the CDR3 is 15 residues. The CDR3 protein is CASSQAGKANNEQFF. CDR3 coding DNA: TGTGCCAGCAGCCAGGCGGGTAAAGCGAACAATGAGCAGTTCTTC.

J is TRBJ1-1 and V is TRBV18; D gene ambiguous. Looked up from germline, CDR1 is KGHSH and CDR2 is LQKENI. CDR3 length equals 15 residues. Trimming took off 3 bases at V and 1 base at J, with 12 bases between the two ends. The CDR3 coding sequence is TGTGCCAGCTCACCCTCTCGACTTGCGAACACTGAAGCTTTCTTT. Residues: CASSPSRLANTEAFF.

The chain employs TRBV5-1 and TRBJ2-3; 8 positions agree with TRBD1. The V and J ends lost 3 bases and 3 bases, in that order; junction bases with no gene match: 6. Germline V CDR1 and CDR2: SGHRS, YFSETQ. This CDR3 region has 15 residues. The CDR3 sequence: CASSYSGGSTDTQYF. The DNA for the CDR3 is TGCGCCAGCAGCTATTCAGGGGGCAGTACAGATACGCAGTATTTT.